This is a list of T cell receptor beta chains from one sample in a study of T cell repertoires in cytomegalovirus infection. These receptors have no known antigen. TCRdb passed the reads through MiXCR, listing each CDR3 protein once. Here the sample spans over 120,000 distinct CDR3 sequences, approximately 30% being singletons. Material: CD8+ T cells from cultured PBMCs, obtained from culture after CMV antigen stimulation. The receptors here all came from a human donor in good health (CMV status not recorded). Some clones in this sample may be carry-over from other donors' samples. Each CDR3 is given with its conserved first and last residue. Fields, in order: clone size, J gene, D gene, V gene, CDR3 DNA, CDR3 protein. D genes are given only for firm matches. The listing skips clone size in some rows; elsewhere it reads once, few, many or a size class.

few,TRBJ1-5,NA,TRBV25-1,TGTGCCAGCAGTGAAGGCGCAGGGTGGCATCAGCCCCAGCATTTT,CASSEGAGWHQPQHF
NA,TRBJ1-1,NA,TRBV28,TGTGCCAGCAGTTTCTACGGGGGGAACACTGAAGCTTTCTTT,CASSFYGGNTEAFF
NA,TRBJ1-4,TRBD1,TRBV7-9,TGTGCCAGCAGCGAACGGACAGGAAAAAATGAAAAACTGTTTTTT,CASSERTGKNEKLFF
few,TRBJ1-5,NA,TRBV27,TGTGCCAGCAGTTTCCCCAATCAGCCCCAGCATTTT,CASSFPNQPQHF
few,TRBJ2-1,TRBD1,TRBV19,TGTGCCAGTAGTATAGGAGGGGGCGTTCCCAGCTCCTACAATGAGCAGTTCTTC,CASSIGGGVPSSYNEQFF
many,TRBJ1-5,NA,TRBV7-8,TGTGCCAGCAGCTTAGTGGCAGGGTGGAGCAATCAGCCCCAGCATTTT,CASSLVAGWSNQPQHF
NA,TRBJ1-1,NA,TRBV30,TGTGCCTGGGGGTTGGCAGGCCAGAGCACTGAAGCTTTCTTT,CAWGLAGQSTEAFF
NA,TRBJ2-1,NA,TRBV7-2,TGTGCCAGCAGCTTAACCCTTCCCAATGAGCAGTTCTTC,CASSLTLPNEQFF
NA,TRBJ2-1,NA,TRBV11-3,TGTGCCAGCAGAAGGACAATCCGCAATGAGCAGTTCTTC,CASRRTIRNEQFF
medium-sized,TRBJ2-4,NA,TRBV7-2,TGTGCCAGCACCGGGGGGCGAGGACCCAAAAACATTCAGTACTTC,CASTGGRGPKNIQYF
NA,TRBJ2-5,NA,TRBV7-9,TGTGCCAGCAGCTTAGCGCAGGGAACCAAGACCCAGTACTTC,CASSLAQGTKTQYF
few,TRBJ1-1,NA,TRBV7-8,TGTGCCAGCAGATCCGGCGGGGGAAACACTGAAGCTTTCTTT,CASRSGGGNTEAFF
NA,TRBJ1-1,NA,TRBV11-2,TGTGCCAGCAGCTCGGACGGTATGAACACTGAAGCTTTCTTT,CASSSDGMNTEAFF
NA,TRBJ1-6,NA,TRBV7-2,TGTGCCAGCAGCTTACGAGGCGGGACATCCAATTCACCCCTCCACTTT,CASSLRGGTSNSPLHF